The text below deals with one T cell receptor beta chain. Its antigen remains unidentified. This may stem from a read error, because a much larger clone lies one nucleotide away. Germline lookup yields CDR1 LNHDA and CDR2 SQIVND (reference sequence). The CDR3 length is 15 residues. The sample is drawn from a study of T cell repertoires in cytomegalovirus infection. A single record per CDR3 protein comes from TCRdb applying MiXCR to the reads. Of about 47,000 distinct CDR3 sequences detected, around 21% appear once; the ten largest clones hold around half. This material consisted of CD8+ T cells from cultured PBMCs, taken from culture after CMV antigen stimulation. This sequence was found in a human donor in good health (CMV status not recorded). Some clones in this sample may be carry-over from other donors' samples. The chain uses TRBV19 and TRBJ2-2; TRBD1 aligns across 10 bases. CDR3: CASSFDRGLTGEMFF. CDR3 nucleotide sequence: TGTGCCAGTAGTTTCGACAGGGGGCTCACCGGGGAGATGTTTTTT.